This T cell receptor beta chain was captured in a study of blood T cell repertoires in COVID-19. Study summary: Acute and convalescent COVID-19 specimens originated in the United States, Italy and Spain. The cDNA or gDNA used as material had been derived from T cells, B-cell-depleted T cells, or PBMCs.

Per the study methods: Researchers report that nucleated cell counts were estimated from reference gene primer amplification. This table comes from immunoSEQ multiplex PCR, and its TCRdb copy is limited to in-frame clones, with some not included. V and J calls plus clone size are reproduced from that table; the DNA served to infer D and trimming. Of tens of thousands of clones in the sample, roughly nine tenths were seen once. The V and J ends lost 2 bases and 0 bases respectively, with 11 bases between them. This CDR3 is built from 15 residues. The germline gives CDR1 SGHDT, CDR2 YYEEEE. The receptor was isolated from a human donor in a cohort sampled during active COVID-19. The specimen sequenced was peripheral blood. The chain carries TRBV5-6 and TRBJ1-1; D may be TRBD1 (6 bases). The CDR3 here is CASSLTGTVNTEAFF. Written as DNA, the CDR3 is TGTGCCAGCAGCTTAACAGGGACGGTGAACACTGAAGCTTTCTTT.